The entry that follows covers one T cell receptor beta chain sequence. What it binds is unknown. Sequencing was performed with immunoSEQ multiplex PCR; in TCRdb, only in-frame clones are kept and a portion is missing. Seen here are 100,000 to 120,000 clones, nearly 90% observed once, and the top ten hold approximately 3.5%. The data belong to a study of T cell responses to AZD1222 COVID-19 vaccine. Study results and caveats: Vaccination with two AZD1222 doses was followed by a rise in Spike-specific TCR breadth and depth.

The CDR3 is made up of 16 amino acids. V was pared by 2 bases and J by 4 bases, with 9 bases of the junction left unmatched. Germline CDR1 is SGHTA and CDR2 is FQGNSA. V gene TRBV7-2 combines with J gene TRBJ2-5; 8 bases fit TRBD2. The sample consisted of peripheral blood, taken on day 0 of AZD1222 vaccination. This receptor was identified in an adult in good health. The DNA for the CDR3 is TGTGCCAGCAGCTTAATTACGGGAGGGTCGGGAGAGACCCAGTACTTC. Protein sequence: CASSLITGGSGETQYF. Based on the CDR3 plus reference TRBV7-2 and TRBJ2-5, the full variable domain is GAGVSQSPSNKVTEKGKDVELRCDPISGHTALYWYRQSLGQGLEFLIYFQGNSAPDKSGLPSDRFSAERTGGSVSTLTIQRTQQEDSAVYLCASSLITGGSGETQYFGPGTRLLVL.